These 14 T cell receptor beta chains share one sample of origin, sequenced in a study of long-term antiretroviral therapy in people with HIV. This was the immunoSEQ v3.0 assay at survey level. Clones were sequenced by immunoSEQ multiplex PCR, and TCRdb holds only the in-frame ones, with some missing. This sample has tens of thousands of clones, with 70% to 90% found just once. This specimen was unsorted PBMCs, taken roughly 2.6 years after starting antiretroviral therapy. All receptors come from a man aged 35 to 55 with HIV.

The V call is TRBV9, the J call TRBJ2-3, with D perhaps matching TRBD1 (5 bases). The CDR3 runs 13 residues. Germline V gene lookup returns CDR1 SGDLS and CDR2 YYNGEE. Trimming took 1 base from V and 3 from J, leaving 6 bases between them. As DNA, the CDR3 is TGTGCCAGCAGCGTAACAGGTACAGATACGCAGTATTTT. Amino acids: CASSVTGTDTQYF.

The chain combines TRBV27 with TRBJ1-2, with 8 bases matching TRBD1. From germline, CDR1 is MNHEY and CDR2 SMNVEV (reference sequence). CDR3 length: 13 residues. After removal of 6 bases from V and 5 bases from J, the junction contained 5 bases not matched to a gene. The CDR3 coding sequence is TGTGCCAGCAGCATACAGGGGGGGTATGGCTACACCTTC. It translates to CASSIQGGYGYTF.

This clone was counted once. The rearrangement joins TRBV7-9 to TRBJ2-3, with 8 bases lining up with TRBD1. The V and J ends lost 5 bases and 1 base, in that order; junction bases with no gene match: 11. From germline, CDR1 is SEHNR and CDR2 FQNEAQ (reference sequence). The CDR3 sequence is 17 residues long. In DNA, the CDR3 is TGTGCCAGCAGCCCCAAGGCCGGGACAGGCCGCACAGATACGCAGTATTTT. This codes for CASSPKAGTGRTDTQYF.

The chain is built from TRBV28 and TRBJ1-5, with 9 bases aligning to TRBD1. CDR1 MDHEN and CDR2 SYDVKM come from the germline V gene. The CDR3 totals 17 residues. V lost 4 bases, J lost 7 bases, and 14 bases stayed unmatched. DNA for the CDR3: TGTGCCAGCAGTTACGACTCGGACAGGGGATTTTGGCAGCCCCAGCATTTT. Its protein product is CASSYDSDRGFWQPQHF.

V gene TRBV11-2 combines with J gene TRBJ2-7, with a possible D match to TRBD1 (6 bases). Looked up from germline, CDR1 is SGHAT and CDR2 is FQNNGV. The CDR3 covers 15 residues. V gave up 2 bases and J gave up 3 bases, with 14 bases separating them. CDR3 coding DNA: TGTGCCAGCAGCTTACGCCTCGGGACATTCTACGAGCAGTACTTC. It specifies CASSLRLGTFYEQYF.

The genes are TRBV5-1 and TRBJ2-3; TRBD2 might be the D (6 bases). This CDR3 spans 14 amino acids. Trimming shortened V by 0 bases and J by 5 bases, and 10 bases separated the two germline ends. Germline lookup yields CDR1 SGHRS and CDR2 YFSETQ. The CDR3 nucleotides read TGCGCCAGCAGCTTGGTTCCAGCGGGAGATACGCAGTATTTT. It translates to CASSLVPAGDTQYF.

This clone has just one count. The CDR3 DNA reads as TGTGCCAGCAGCGCACTCACAGCGGGACCTTACGAGCAGTACTTC. This translates into CASSALTAGPYEQYF. The chain carries TRBV7-3 and TRBJ2-7; 7 bases map to TRBD2. Germline V gene lookup returns CDR1 SGHTA and CDR2 FQGTGA. This CDR3 has 15 amino acids. J was trimmed by 4 bases and V by 5 bases; bases with no gene match: 11.

The V call is TRBV7-2, the J call TRBJ2-7; D is perhaps TRBD1 (6 bases). Trimming took off 1 base at V and 1 base at J, with 8 bases between the two ends. The CDR3 totals 14 residues. From germline, CDR1 is SGHTA and CDR2 FQGNSA. The CDR3 loop reads CASSLDRDSYEQYF. The CDR3 coding sequence is TGTGCCAGCAGCTTAGACAGGGATTCCTACGAGCAGTACTTC.

The J gene is TRBJ2-7, the V gene TRBV7-2; D unresolved. Trimming pared 5 bases from V and 5 bases from J, leaving 16 bases between. Germline lookup yields CDR1 SGHTA and CDR2 FQGNSA. CDR3 length: 14 residues. CDR3 region: CASSGKIAGDEQYF. DNA for the CDR3: TGTGCCAGCAGCGGAAAAATCGCTGGCGACGAGCAGTACTTC. The full variable domain, completed using reference TRBV7-2 and TRBJ2-7, is GAGVSQSPSNKVTEKGKDVELRCDPISGHTALYWYRQSLGQGLEFLIYFQGNSAPDKSGLPSDRFSAERTGGSVSTLTIQRTQQEDSAVYLCASSGKIAGDEQYFGPGTRLTVT.

The chain links TRBV11-1 to TRBJ2-7; D is perhaps TRBD1 (6 bases). The CDR3 totals 14 residues. V shed 4 bases and J shed 2 bases, with 12 bases lying between them. Germline CDR1 and CDR2: SGHAT and FQDESV (reference sequence). This CDR3 reads CASSSQGRPYEQYF. CDR3 DNA sequence: TGTGCCAGCAGCTCACAGGGTAGGCCCTACGAGCAGTACTTC.

This clone is judged medium-sized. The CDR3 DNA is TGCGCCAGCAGCCAAGACGCTGGGAACTATGGCTACACCTTC. The encoded protein is CASSQDAGNYGYTF. The genes are TRBV4-3 and TRBJ1-2; D is undetermined. V was trimmed by 0 bases and J by 2 bases, leaving 7 bases between them. Germline V gene sequence: CDR1 LGHNA, CDR2 YSLEER. This CDR3 comprises 14 residues.

V and J are TRBV5-4 and TRBJ1-1; no clear D gene. V lost 0 bases and J lost 3, with 9 bases in between. The CDR3 contains 14 residues. The V gene's germline CDR1 is SGHNT and CDR2 YYREEE (reference sequence). Here the CDR3 DNA reads TGTGCCAGCAGCTTGGCCTCGGTGTACACTGAAGCTTTCTTT. Protein: CASSLASVYTEAFF.

The rearrangement joins TRBV6-5 to TRBJ2-1, with TRBD2 matching 7 bases. The CDR3 spans 15 residues. Per the germline V gene, CDR1 is MNHEY and CDR2 is SVGAGI. J was trimmed by 10 bases and V by 2 bases; bases with no gene match: 11. CDR3 protein: CASSYSSGGGEEQFF. CDR3 bases: TGTGCCAGCAGTTACAGTAGCGGCGGGGGTGAGGAGCAGTTCTTC.

V gene TRBV5-8 combines with J gene TRBJ1-1; D is uncertain. CDR3 length equals 19 residues. Germline lookup yields CDR1 SGHTS and CDR2 YDEGEE. Trimming pared 7 bases from V and 1 base from J, leaving 29 bases between. CDR3 coding DNA: TGTGCCAGCCTTACCGTCAGATCGAATTCTCCACTCGCGAACACTGAAGCTTTCTTT. This translates into CASLTVRSNSPLANTEAFF.